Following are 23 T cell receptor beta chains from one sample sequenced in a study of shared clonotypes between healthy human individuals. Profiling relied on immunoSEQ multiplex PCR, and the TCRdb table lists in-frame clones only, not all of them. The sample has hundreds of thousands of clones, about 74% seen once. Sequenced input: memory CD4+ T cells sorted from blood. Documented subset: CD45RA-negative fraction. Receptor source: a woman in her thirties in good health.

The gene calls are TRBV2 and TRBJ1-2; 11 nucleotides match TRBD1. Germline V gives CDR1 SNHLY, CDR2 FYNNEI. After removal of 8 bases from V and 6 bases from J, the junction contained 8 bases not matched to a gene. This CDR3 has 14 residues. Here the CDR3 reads CASVRDRGGDGYTF. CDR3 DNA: TGTGCCAGCGTGAGGGACAGGGGGGGTGATGGCTACACCTTC.

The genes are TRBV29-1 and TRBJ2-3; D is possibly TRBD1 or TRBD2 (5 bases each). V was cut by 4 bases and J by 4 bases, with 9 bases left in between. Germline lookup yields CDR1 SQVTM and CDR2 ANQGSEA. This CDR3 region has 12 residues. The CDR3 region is CSVVEGSDTQYF. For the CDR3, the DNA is TGCAGCGTTGTAGAGGGGTCAGATACGCAGTATTTT.

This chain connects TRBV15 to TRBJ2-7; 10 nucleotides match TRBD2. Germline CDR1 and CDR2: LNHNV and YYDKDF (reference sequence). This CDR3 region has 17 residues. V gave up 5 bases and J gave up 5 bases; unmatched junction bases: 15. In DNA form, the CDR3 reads TGTGCCACCAGCTCGAGAGCCCTTAGCGGGAGGAGACACGAGCAGTACTTC. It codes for CATSSRALSGRRHEQYF.

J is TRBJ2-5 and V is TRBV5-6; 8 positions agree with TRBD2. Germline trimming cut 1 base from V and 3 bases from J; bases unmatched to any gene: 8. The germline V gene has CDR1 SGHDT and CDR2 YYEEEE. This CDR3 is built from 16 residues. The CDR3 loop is CASSLTILAEEETQYF. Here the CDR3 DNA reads TGTGCCAGCAGCTTGACCATACTAGCGGAGGAAGAGACCCAGTACTTC.

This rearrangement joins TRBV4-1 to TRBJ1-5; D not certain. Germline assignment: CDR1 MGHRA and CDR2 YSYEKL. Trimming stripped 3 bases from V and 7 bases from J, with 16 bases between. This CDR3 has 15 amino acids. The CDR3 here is CASSQTSQVRQPQHF. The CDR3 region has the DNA TGCGCCAGCAGCCAGACCAGTCAGGTCAGGCAGCCCCAGCATTTT.

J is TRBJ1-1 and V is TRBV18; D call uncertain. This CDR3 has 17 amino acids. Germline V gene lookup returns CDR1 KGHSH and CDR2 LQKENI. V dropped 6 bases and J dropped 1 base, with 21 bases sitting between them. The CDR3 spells CASSLRDSGWGNTEAFF. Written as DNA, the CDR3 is TGTGCCAGCTCCCTCCGAGATTCAGGTTGGGGGAACACTGAAGCTTTCTTT. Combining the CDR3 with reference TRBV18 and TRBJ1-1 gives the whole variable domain NAGVMQNPRHLVRRRGQEARLRCSPMKGHSHVYWYRQLPEEGLKFMVYLQKENIIDESGMPKERFSAEFPKEGPSILRIQQVVRGDSAAYFCASSLRDSGWGNTEAFFGQGTRLTVV.

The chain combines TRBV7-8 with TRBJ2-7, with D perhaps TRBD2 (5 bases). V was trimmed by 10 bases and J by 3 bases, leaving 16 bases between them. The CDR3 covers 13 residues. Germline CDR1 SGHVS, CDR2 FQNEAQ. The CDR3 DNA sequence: TGTGCCACCCGGGAAAAGGTAGACTACGAGCAGTACTTC. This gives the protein CATREKVDYEQYF.

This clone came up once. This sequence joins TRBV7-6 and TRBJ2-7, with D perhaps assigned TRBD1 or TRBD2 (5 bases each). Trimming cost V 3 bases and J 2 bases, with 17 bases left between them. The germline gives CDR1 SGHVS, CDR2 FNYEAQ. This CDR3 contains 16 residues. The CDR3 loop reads CASSLGSGPGTYEQYF. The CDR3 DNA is TGTGCCAGCAGCTTGGGGTCGGGGCCAGGAACCTACGAGCAGTACTTC.

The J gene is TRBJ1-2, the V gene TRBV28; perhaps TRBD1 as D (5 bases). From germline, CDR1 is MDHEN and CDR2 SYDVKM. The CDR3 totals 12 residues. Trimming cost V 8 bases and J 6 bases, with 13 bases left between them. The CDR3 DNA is TGTGCCAGCTATCGGACAAACGATGGCTACACCTTC. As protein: CASYRTNDGYTF.

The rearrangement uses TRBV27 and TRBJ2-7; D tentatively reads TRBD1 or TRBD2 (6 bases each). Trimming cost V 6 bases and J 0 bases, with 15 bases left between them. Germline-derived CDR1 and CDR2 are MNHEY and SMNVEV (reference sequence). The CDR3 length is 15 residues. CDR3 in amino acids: CASRRGGKSSYEQYF. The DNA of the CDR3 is TGTGCCAGCAGGAGAGGGGGGAAAAGCTCCTACGAGCAGTACTTC.

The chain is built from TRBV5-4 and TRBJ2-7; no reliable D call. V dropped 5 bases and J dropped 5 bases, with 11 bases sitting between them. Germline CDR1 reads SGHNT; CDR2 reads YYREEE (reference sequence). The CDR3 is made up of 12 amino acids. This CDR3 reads CASRLENDEQYF. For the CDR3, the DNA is TGTGCCAGCAGACTGGAGAACGACGAGCAGTACTTC.

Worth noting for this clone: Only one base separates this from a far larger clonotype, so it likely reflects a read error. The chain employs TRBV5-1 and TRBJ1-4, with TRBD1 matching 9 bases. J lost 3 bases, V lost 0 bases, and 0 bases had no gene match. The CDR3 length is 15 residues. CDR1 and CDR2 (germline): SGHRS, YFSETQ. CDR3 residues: CASSLGDRANEKLFF. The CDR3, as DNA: TGCGCCAGCAGCTTGGGGGACAGGGCTAATGAAAAACTGTTTTTT.

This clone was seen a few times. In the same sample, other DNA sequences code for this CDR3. CDR3 protein: CASSLSEKLFF. In nucleotides, the CDR3 is TGTGCCAGCAGTTTAAGCGAAAAACTGTTTTTT. The genes are TRBV28 and TRBJ1-4; D unclear. CDR3 length: 11 residues. V shed 2 bases and J shed 8 bases, with 3 bases lying between them. In germline, CDR1 is MDHEN, CDR2 SYDVKM.

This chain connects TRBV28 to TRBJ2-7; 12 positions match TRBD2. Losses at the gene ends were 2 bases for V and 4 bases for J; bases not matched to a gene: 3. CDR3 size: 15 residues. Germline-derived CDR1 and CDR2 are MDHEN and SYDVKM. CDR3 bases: TGTGCCAGCAGTTTAAGGACTAGCGGGATGTACGAGCAGTACTTC. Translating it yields CASSLRTSGMYEQYF.

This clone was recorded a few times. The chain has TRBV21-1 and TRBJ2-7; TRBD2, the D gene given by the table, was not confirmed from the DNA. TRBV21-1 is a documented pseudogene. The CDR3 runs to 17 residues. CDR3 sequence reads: CASSLKGSPTSNHEQYF. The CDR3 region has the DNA TGTGCCAGCTCCCTAAAAGGCAGCCCGACTAGCAACCACGAGCAGTACTTC.

The CDR3 DNA reads TGTGCCAGCAGTTATGGGACTATCCTAATGGCCTACGAGCAGTACTTC. Protein: CASSYGTILMAYEQYF. This sequence joins TRBV28 and TRBJ2-7; the match to TRBD2 covers 7 bases. This CDR3 is built from 16 residues. Germline lookup yields CDR1 MDHEN and CDR2 SYDVKM. V shed 4 bases, J shed 2 bases, and the junction held 11 bases outside the gene matches.

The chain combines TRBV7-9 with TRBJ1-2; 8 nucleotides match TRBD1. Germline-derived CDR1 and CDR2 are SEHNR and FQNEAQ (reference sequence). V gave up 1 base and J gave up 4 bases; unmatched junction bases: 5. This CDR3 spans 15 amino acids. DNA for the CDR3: TGTGCCAGCAGCTTAGTGGCAGGGGGCATCTATGGCTACACCTTC. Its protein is CASSLVAGGIYGYTF.

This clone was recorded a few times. This chain's CDR3 is CASSVGTSTGTDTQYF. CDR3 coding DNA: TGTGCCAGCAGCGTAGGAACGTCTACCGGCACAGATACGCAGTATTTT. This chain joins TRBV9 and TRBJ2-3; D remains ambiguous. The V gene's germline CDR1 is SGDLS and CDR2 YYNGEE. V lost 0 bases, J lost 1 base, and 12 bases lay in between. The CDR3 totals 16 residues.

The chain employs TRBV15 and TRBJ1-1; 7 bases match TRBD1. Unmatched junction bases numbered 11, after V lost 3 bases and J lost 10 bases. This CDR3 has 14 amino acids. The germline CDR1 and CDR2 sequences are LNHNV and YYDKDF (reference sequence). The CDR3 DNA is TGTGCCACCAGCAGCCAAAACAGGGGAGGCGGAGCTTTCTTT. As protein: CATSSQNRGGGAFF.

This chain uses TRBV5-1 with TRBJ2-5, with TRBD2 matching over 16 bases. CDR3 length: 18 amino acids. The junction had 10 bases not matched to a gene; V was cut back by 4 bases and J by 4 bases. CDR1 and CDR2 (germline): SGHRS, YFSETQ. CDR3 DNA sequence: TGCGCCAGCAGCGCGGGACTAGCGGGAGGGTGGAATTTAGAGACCCAGTACTTC. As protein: CASSAGLAGGWNLETQYF.

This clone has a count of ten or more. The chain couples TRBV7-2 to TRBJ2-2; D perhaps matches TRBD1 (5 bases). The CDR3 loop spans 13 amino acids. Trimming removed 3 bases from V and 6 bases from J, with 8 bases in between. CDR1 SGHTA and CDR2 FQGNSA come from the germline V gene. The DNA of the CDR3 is TGTGCCAGCAGCTTCAGGGATCCCGGGGAGCTGTTTTTT. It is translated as CASSFRDPGELFF. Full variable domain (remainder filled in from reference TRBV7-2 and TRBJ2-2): GAGVSQSPSNKVTEKGKDVELRCDPISGHTALYWYRQSLGQGLEFLIYFQGNSAPDKSGLPSDRFSAERTGGSVSTLTIQRTQQEDSAVYLCASSFRDPGELFFGEGSRLTVL.

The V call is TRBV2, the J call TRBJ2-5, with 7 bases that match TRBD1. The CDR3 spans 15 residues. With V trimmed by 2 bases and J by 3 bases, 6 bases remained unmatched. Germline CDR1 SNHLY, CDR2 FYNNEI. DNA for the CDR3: TGTGCCAGCAGTGAACAGGGACAGCCCGAAGAGACCCAGTACTTC. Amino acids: CASSEQGQPEETQYF.

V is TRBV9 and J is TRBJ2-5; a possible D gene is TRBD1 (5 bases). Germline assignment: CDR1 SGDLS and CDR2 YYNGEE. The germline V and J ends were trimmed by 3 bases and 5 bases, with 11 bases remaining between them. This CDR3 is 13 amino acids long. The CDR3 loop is CASSARVRETQYF. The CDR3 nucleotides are TGTGCCAGCAGCGCCAGGGTCCGCGAGACCCAGTACTTC.